This T cell receptor (beta chain) was sequenced for a study of STAT5B mutations in CD4+ large granular lymphocyte leukemia. Overall study findings and caveats: About 24% of private leukemic clonotypes occurred rarely in other patients' non-leukemic repertoires.

As to this clone: As yet, its antigen is unknown.

The data were produced by immunoSEQ multiplex PCR, yet TCRdb's version contains in-frame clones alone and is incomplete. The sample consists of 48,000 or so clones, roughly 72% of them appearing once. Germline-derived CDR1 and CDR2 are SGHAT and FQNNGV. Trimming pared 5 bases from V and 9 bases from J, leaving 14 bases between. The CDR3 totals 13 residues. The chain links TRBV11-2 to TRBJ2-4; no firm D call. This sequence originates from a human donor in good health. Sequencing input: CD4+ T cells from blood buffy coats. Here the CDR3 reads CASSAVGSGIQYF. In DNA, the CDR3 is TGTGCCAGCAGCGCGGTGGGGTCCGGCATTCAGTACTTC.